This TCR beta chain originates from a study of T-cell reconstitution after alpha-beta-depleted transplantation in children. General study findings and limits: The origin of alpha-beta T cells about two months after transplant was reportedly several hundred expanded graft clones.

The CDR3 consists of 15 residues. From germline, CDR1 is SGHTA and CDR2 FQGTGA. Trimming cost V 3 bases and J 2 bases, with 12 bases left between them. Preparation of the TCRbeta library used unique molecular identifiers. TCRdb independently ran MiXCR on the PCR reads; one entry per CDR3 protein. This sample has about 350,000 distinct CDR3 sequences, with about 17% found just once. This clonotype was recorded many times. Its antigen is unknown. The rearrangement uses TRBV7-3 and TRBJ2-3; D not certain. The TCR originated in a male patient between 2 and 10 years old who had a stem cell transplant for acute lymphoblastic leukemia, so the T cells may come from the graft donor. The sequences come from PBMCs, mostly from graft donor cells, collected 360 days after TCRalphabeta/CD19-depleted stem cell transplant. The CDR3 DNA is TGTGCCAGCAGCTTGGCGGTGGGGTCCACAGATACGCAGTATTTT. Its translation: CASSLAVGSTDTQYF.